One sample yielded the 10 T cell receptor beta chains listed below, sequenced in a study of OX40 agonist ivuxolimab in advanced cancers. TCRdb keeps only in-frame clones here, not all; method: immunoSEQ multiplex PCR. The table includes under 50,000 clones, about 86% detected once. The material sequenced was CD4+ or CD8+ T cells sorted from blood, taken in a trial of the OX40 agonist ivuxolimab. The receptor source for this set is an adult with an advanced solid tumor such as melanoma, head and neck, liver or kidney cancer.

V is TRBV19 and J is TRBJ2-7, with D maybe TRBD1 (6 bases). The CDR3 is made up of 15 amino acids. CDR1 is LNHDA, CDR2 SQIVND, per germline (reference sequence). The ends were cut back, 7 bases at V and 3 bases at J, with 19 bases in the middle. The CDR3: CASKVRWQGIYEQYF. In DNA, the CDR3 is TGTGCCAGTAAGGTCCGTTGGCAGGGGATCTACGAGCAGTACTTC.

The chain combines TRBV5-5 with TRBJ2-7; D is possibly TRBD1 (5 bases). Deletions cut 1 base from V and 3 bases from J, with 8 bases between. The CDR3 consists of 13 residues. The germline gives CDR1 SGHKS, CDR2 YYEKEE (reference sequence). CDR3 DNA sequence: TGTGCCAGCAGCTTGTCGCAGGGCTACGAGCAGTACTTC. It translates to CASSLSQGYEQYF.

This clone was seen only a few times. The rearrangement joins TRBV6-4 to TRBJ2-2; TRBD2 matches 14 bases. The germline CDR1 and CDR2 sequences are MRHNA and SNTAGT. This CDR3 is 17 amino acids long. Trimming cost V 6 bases and J 2 bases; bases outside gene matches: 5. This CDR3 reads CASRGLAGGLNTGELFF. In DNA form, the CDR3 reads TGTGCCAGCAGAGGACTAGCGGGAGGCCTAAACACCGGGGAGCTGTTTTTT.

In regard to this clone: An end of the junction differs from the germline gene, which may be a read error. CDR3 nucleotide sequence: TGTGCCAGCAAGGTTCGGGGGAACACCGAGGAGCTGTTTTTT. This codes for CASKVRGNTEELFF. The genes are TRBV2 and TRBJ2-2, with D possibly TRBD2 on 6 matching bases. Per germline, CDR1 SNHLY and CDR2 FYNNEI. The CDR3 is 14 amino acids. Supplemented by reference TRBV2 and TRBJ2-2, the full variable domain reads EPEVTQTPSHQVTQMGQEVILRCVPISNHLYFYWYRQILGQKVEFLVSFYNNEISEKSEIFDDQFSVERPDGSNFTLKIRSTKLEDSAMYFCASKVRGNTEELFFGEGSRLTVL.

V usage is TRBV5-1 and J usage is TRBJ2-3, with 9 bases that match TRBD1. Germline-derived CDR1 and CDR2 are SGHRS and YFSETQ. CDR3 length equals 18 residues. V lost 0 bases to trimming and J lost 0 bases; unmatched junction nucleotides: 8. CDR3 coding DNA: TGCGCCAGCAGCTTGGGACAGGGGGGAGCGACTAGCACAGATACGCAGTATTTT. Protein: CASSLGQGGATSTDTQYF.

The CDR3 here is CASSQVGRSSYNSPLHF. CDR3 in DNA: TGCGCCAGCAGCCAAGTGGGACGAAGCTCCTATAATTCACCCCTCCACTTT. The J gene is TRBJ1-6, the V gene TRBV4-1; D might be TRBD1 (5 bases). The ends were cut back, 1 base at V and 0 bases at J, with 10 bases in the middle. This CDR3 spans 17 amino acids. The germline CDR1 and CDR2 sequences are MGHRA and YSYEKL.

V gene TRBV10-3 combines with J gene TRBJ2-3, with 7 bases matching TRBD2. The V segment lost 7 bases and the J segment 2 bases; nucleotides outside the gene matches: 6. Germline V gene lookup returns CDR1 ENHRY and CDR2 SYGVKD. The CDR3 sequence is 14 residues long. As DNA, the CDR3 is TGTGCCATCATGAGGAGCGGGGACACAGATACGCAGTATTTT. Its translation: CAIMRSGDTDTQYF.

V gene TRBV7-2 combines with J gene TRBJ1-5; D is possibly TRBD1 (5 bases). V gave up 6 bases and J gave up 5 bases, with 14 bases separating them. CDR1 is SGHTA, CDR2 FQGNSA, per germline. The CDR3 spans 14 residues. This CDR3 is CASSWDGGDQPQHF. DNA for the CDR3: TGTGCCAGCAGTTGGGACGGAGGAGATCAGCCCCAGCATTTT.

The CDR3 protein is CASYPLYSANTGELFF. The DNA of the CDR3 is TGTGCCAGCTATCCTCTTTATTCTGCGAACACCGGGGAGCTGTTTTTT. The rearrangement joins TRBV9 to TRBJ2-2, with D uncertain. The V end lost 7 bases, the J end lost 0 bases, and 16 bases lay between the germline ends. This CDR3 is 16 amino acids long. Germline V gene data show CDR1 as SGDLS and CDR2 as YYNGEE.

The rearrangement uses TRBV29-1 and TRBJ2-5, with 8 bases lining up with TRBD2. Germline V lookup: CDR1 SQVTM, CDR2 ANQGSEA. The CDR3 totals 13 residues. V shed 2 bases, J shed 4 bases, and the junction held 3 bases outside the gene matches. DNA for the CDR3: TGCAGCGTTGAAACGCTAGCGGGAGAGACCCAGTACTTC. Translation: CSVETLAGETQYF.